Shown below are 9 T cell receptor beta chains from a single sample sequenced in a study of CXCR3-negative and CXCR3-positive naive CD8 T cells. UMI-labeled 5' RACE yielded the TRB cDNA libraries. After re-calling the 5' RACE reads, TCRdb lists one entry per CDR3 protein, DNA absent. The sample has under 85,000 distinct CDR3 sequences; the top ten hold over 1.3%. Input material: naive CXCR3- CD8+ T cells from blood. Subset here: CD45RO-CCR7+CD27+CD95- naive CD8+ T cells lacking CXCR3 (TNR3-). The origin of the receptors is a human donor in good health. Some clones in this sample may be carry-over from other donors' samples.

CDR3 protein: CASSLLTGQGEKLFF. The chain couples TRBV28 to TRBJ1-4; TCRdb reports TRBD1, a call that lacks DNA to check it against. The CDR3 sequence is 15 residues long. The V gene's germline CDR1 is MDHEN and CDR2 SYDVKM.

The CDR3 reads CASSGRDRVEETQYF. The rearrangement links TRBV5-4 to TRBJ2-5; with no DNA, the TCRdb D assignment of TRBD1 cannot be verified. The CDR3 has 15 residues. Germline CDR1 is SGHNT and CDR2 is YYREEE (reference sequence).

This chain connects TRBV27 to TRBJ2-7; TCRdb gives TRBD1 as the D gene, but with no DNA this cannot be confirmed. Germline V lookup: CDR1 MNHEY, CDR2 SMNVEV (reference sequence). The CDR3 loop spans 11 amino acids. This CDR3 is CATGQGDEQYF.

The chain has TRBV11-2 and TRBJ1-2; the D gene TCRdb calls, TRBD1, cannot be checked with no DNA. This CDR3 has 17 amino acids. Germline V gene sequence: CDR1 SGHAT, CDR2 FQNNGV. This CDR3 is CASSPGRGQGVNYGYTF.

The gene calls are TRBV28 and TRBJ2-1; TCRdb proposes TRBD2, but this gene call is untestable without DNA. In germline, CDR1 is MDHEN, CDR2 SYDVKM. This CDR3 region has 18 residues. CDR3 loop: CASSLGLAGGDLLDEQFF. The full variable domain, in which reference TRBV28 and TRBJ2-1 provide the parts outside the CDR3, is DVKVTQSSRYLVKRTGEKVFLECVQDMDHENMFWYRQDPGLGLRLIYFSYDVKMKEKGDIPEGYSVSREKKERFSLILESASTNQTSMYLCASSLGLAGGDLLDEQFFGPGTRLTVL.

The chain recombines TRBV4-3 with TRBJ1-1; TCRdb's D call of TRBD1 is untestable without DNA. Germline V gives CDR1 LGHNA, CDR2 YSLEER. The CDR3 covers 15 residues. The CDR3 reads CASSQDGQGGTEAFF.

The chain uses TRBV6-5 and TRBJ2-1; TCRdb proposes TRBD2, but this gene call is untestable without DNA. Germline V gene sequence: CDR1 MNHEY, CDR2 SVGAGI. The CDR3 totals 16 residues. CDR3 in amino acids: CASSLSGSRAHNEQFF.

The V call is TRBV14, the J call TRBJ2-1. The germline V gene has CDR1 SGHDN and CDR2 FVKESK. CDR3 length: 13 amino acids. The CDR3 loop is CASSQWVYNEQFF.

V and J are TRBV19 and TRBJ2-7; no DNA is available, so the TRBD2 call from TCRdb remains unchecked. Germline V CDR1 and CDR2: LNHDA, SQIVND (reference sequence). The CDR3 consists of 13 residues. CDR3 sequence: CASSTGTSYEQYF.